The clone carrying this TCR beta chain has ten or more counts. Documented time point: newly diagnosed GD, antithyroid drugs for less than 3 months. With RNA extracted from PBMCs as input, the TCR library was made. Construction of TCR beta libraries relied on iRepertoire HTBI primers and on Arm-PCR targeting CDR3 regions. Using its own MiXCR run on the multiplex PCR reads, TCRdb lists one record per CDR3 protein. The sample has 440,000 or so distinct CDR3 sequences, roughly 15% seen once; the top ten hold approximately 12%. This entry is derived from a study of regulatory T cells in long-lasting Graves disease. Germline CDR1 is LGHNA and CDR2 is YNFKEQ. The CDR3 covers 15 residues. With V trimmed by 1 base and J by 10 bases, 6 bases remained unmatched. These same data were also listed under a study on T cells in Graves' hyperthyroidism and ophthalmopathy.

This specimen was peripheral blood mononuclear cells (PBMCs), taken at new diagnosis, from a patient treated with antithyroid drugs. This chain joins TRBV4-2 and TRBJ2-1; 11 bases match TRBD2. The source is a woman aged 25 to 39 with Graves disease. This CDR3 reads CASSQALAGAGEQFF. The DNA of the CDR3 is TGTGCCAGCAGCCAAGCACTAGCGGGAGCGGGGGAGCAGTTCTTC.